This T cell receptor (beta chain) was observed in a study of cytomegalovirus exposure and HLA in healthy donors. With regard to this clone: The antigen is not known.

Everyone who donated was a healthy bone marrow donor. Trimming stripped 9 bases from V and 0 bases from J, with 12 bases between. CDR3 size: 15 residues. Germline loops: CDR1 LNHDA, CDR2 SQIVND (reference sequence). Findings of the study overall: Exclusion as indistinguishable affected some V segments, including TRBV6-2 and TRBV6-3. Most TCR sequences were seen very rarely across donors, but some public TCRs occurred in many. Presence/absence analyses assumed roughly uniform sequencing depth across donors, which may not hold.

PCR employed 60 Vbeta and 13 Jbeta primers. Measured with immunoSEQ multiplex PCR; TCRdb has only the in-frame clones, and not every one. The table lists around 72,000 clones, 60% to 75% of them singletons. Sequencing was performed on PBMCs. The V gene is TRBV19, the J gene TRBJ1-6; D call uncertain. This receptor was identified in a man aged 35 to 55 in good health and CMV-seropositive. The CDR3: CASTGGSSYNSPLHF. Here the CDR3 DNA reads TGTGCCAGCACCGGAGGGAGCTCCTATAATTCACCCCTCCACTTT.